This TCR beta chain was captured by sequencing in a study of cytomegalovirus exposure and HLA in healthy donors (dated by TCRdb to the late 2010s). Looking at the study overall: An earlier analysis of roughly 500 of the donors reported 276 Gb of sequence data and 95 million to 130 million unique TCR beta sequences obtained from roughly 180 million T cells. In addition to the first cohort of 650 to 800 subjects, a separate validation cohort of 100 to 150 different subjects was used. All discovery cohort repertoires had been generated using a single sequencing platform. The study used immunosequencing to profile the T cell repertoires of approximately 650 subjects and linked those repertoires to cytomegalovirus serostatus. Of the 300 to 400 genotyped donors, about 80% fell in the genetic ancestry cluster associated with self-reported Caucasian donors. In a later analysis, previously published TCR beta repertoires from hundreds of donors were re-analyzed and high-resolution HLA genotyping was added so that TCR occurrence patterns could be studied. An early release covering just under 650 HLA-typed donors comprised around 300 gigabases of sequencing data and approximately 80 million unique TCR sequences. High-throughput TCR immunosequencing, statistical association of individual TCRs with disease status, and machine learning were combined to predict cytomegalovirus infection status. The later analysis used no new phenotypic data to find candidate immune exposures, relying instead on TCR beta sequences and their occurrence across donors. Four to six DR-DQ haplotypes were handled as single units for association and clustering because linkage in the cohort was strong. Among roughly 400 genotyped donors of the cohort, an average of approximately 220,000 unique TCR beta nucleotide sequences was sequenced per donor, of which roughly 17% were non-productive. The study was designed to test whether signatures of past pathogen exposure could be identified by cataloging public T cell receptors. Alongside the repertoire data, information on donor age, sex, ethnicity and CMV serostatus was compiled. The number of typed donors differed by locus: 629-630 for A, B, C, DRB1 and DQB1; some 500 for DQA1; some 590 for DPA1; and about 450 for DPB1. HLA typing included class I and class II loci at four-digit resolution. To decide whether each TCR beta V gene segment behaved as functional or pseudogenic, an earlier analysis of approximately 620 of the donors relied on high-throughput TCR beta sequencing. A later genetic analysis used genome-wide SNP genotypes for about 65% of the 666 donors, treating that subset as a discovery cohort.

General study outcomes and caveats: In both the original and validation cohorts, the classifier was reported to diagnose cytomegalovirus status with high specificity and sensitivity. Broadly in line with IMGT annotations, most TCR beta V segments showed up in productive rearrangements about 90% or about 30% of the time in an earlier analysis of 450 to 750 of the donors. The earlier analysis of approximately 560 of the donors excluded roughly 17 rarely observed V segments, including chromosome 9 orphons, because counts were too low. In a later analysis, several top co-occurrence clusters were reported to appear linked to parvovirus B19, influenza, CMV and Epstein-Barr virus. In vitro tests confirmed that a few of the cytomegalovirus-associated TCR beta chains recognize cytomegalovirus antigens. A further reported finding was that TCR beta sequences accurately predicted the HLA-A and HLA-B alleles for most subjects in the first cohort. In a later analysis, HLA-associated TCR beta chains were found to be more clonally expanded and to have lower generation probabilities than equally common non-associated chains. This cohort had only TCR beta chains sequenced, and the lack of alpha or paired-chain data limited which features could be detected. In a later analysis, the rate of TCR association differed among HLA loci, with DRB1 alleles having the most associated TCRs and HLA-C alleles having the fewest. V-gene and J-gene trimming of TCR beta chains was associated with a missense DCLRE1C variant in a later genetic analysis, and the association was replicated in an independent cohort. The authors suggested that the approach could potentially be generalized to other disease states and immunological phenotypes. Correlated functional status among segregating V segments might reflect linkage disequilibrium, but an unknown experimental factor could not be ruled out. In a later analysis, 15,000 to 20,000 TCR beta sequences were associated with specific HLA alleles at a false discovery rate of 0.05. According to a later genetic analysis, donors in an Asian-associated ancestry cluster had fewer N-insertions in productive TCRs than the approximately 700-donor mean. The study listed approximately 150 TCR beta chains as associated with cytomegalovirus. Because some donors lacked HLA typing at each locus, the association tests relied only on the typed subset. The 87-base-pair reads could not distinguish some IMGT-functional V segments, including TRBV6-2 and TRBV6-3, so those segments were excluded. A group of highly shared sequence variants was considered likely to be a technical artifact of the sequencing pipeline. Assigning TCR associations to individual alleles was difficult when HLA alleles, especially DR and DQ, strongly co-occurred. According to a later analysis, most CMV-associated TCR beta chains appeared to be HLA-restricted, and the HLA associations seemed to be driven largely by CMV exposure. While some public TCRs were present in many individuals, most TCR sequences turned up only very rarely across donors. For the cohort, immune exposure information was limited to CMV serostatus. Roughly uniform sequencing depth across donors was assumed in presence/absence analyses, although this assumption may not hold.

The cohort comprised several hundred healthy bone marrow donors. At the time of sampling, all cohort members were nominally healthy, though unrecorded immune exposures were likely present. The donor was CMV seropositive and belonged to the group of more than 250 seropositive cohort members. A peripheral blood sample was provided by each donor, and peripheral blood mononuclear cells were used for TCR beta sequencing. Genomic DNA extraction from the blood cell samples was performed with the Qiagen DNeasy Blood Extraction Kit. As for this clone: Its antigen is currently not known.

Library method: the immunoSEQ multiplex PCR assay. For the multiplex PCR, a mixture combining 60 forward primers for TCR Vbeta segments and 13 reverse primers for TCR Jbeta segments was used. Amplification of the CDR3 region of rearranged TCR beta genes was performed with a multiplex PCR assay on genomic DNA. The Illumina HiSeq System was used to sequence the amplified TCR beta libraries as 87-base-pair reads. The study's own analysis went as follows. In a later analysis, about 80 million unique TCR beta chains were counted across the roughly 610 repertoires, and approximately 11 million of these chains were shared by at least two donors. To remove PCR and sequencing errors, raw reads were error-corrected and collapsed into unique sequences using a nearest-neighbor algorithm that merged closely related sequences. CDR3 sequences were aligned to IMGT reference sequences to assign V, D and J gene segments. Each retained sequence needed at least a six-nucleotide match to both a V gene segment and a J gene segment. Rearrangements were classified as productive when the CDR3 lacked stop codons and remained in frame with V and J, and all other rearrangements were classified as non-productive. Following IMGT convention, CDR3 was defined as the stretch from the second conserved V-encoded cysteine to the conserved J-encoded phenylalanine. The earlier analysis of some 550 of the donors excluded any sequence lacking an unambiguous match to a single V gene segment. An earlier analysis of roughly 590 of the donors called V segments functional above 56.7% productive rearrangements and segregating when the between-donor standard deviation exceeded 5%. A statistical classification framework was built to diagnose cytomegalovirus status from the catalog of TCR beta chain sequences. V and J gene assignment, in a later analysis, came from comparing TCR nucleotide sequences with IMGT/GENE-DB human TR gene sequences. A later analysis assigned CDR3 sequences and most-parsimonious VDJ recombination scenarios with the TCRdist pipeline. In a later analysis, each TCR beta chain was defined by its CDR3 amino acid sequence together with its V-gene family, and reads without a unique V-gene family were excluded. A later analysis removed 592 highly shared, low-generation-probability nucleotide sequences to deal with suspected cross-contamination and a sequencing artifact. For each public chain, a later analysis derived a clonal expansion index from normalized ranks of inferred template counts within each repertoire. In a later analysis, generation probabilities were computed with a VDJ recombination model fitted to out-of-frame rearrangements, and the resulting probabilities were checked against IGoR. A later analysis scored TCR-TCR, TCR-HLA and TCR-CMV co-occurrence with hypergeometric tests, applying a repertoire-size bias correction to TCR pairs. In a later analysis, false discovery rates were estimated by permuting HLA or CMV assignments 20 times. A later analysis grouped co-occurring TCRs with DBSCAN, adding TCRdist sequence similarity when clustering within HLA-allele-positive subsets. For co-occurrence clustering, repertoires with fewer than 30,000 or more than 120,000 public chains were excluded, along with four to six repertoires with anomalous nucleotide sharing. TCRdb retrieved this table from immuneACCESS and kept in-frame rearrangements only. Not all clones are present; in checked studies, unresolved V genes account for under half, and no reason is known for the remainder. That table gives V, J and clone size, and the DNA gave D and trimming. The sample table on file contains 65,000 to 85,000 clones. The biggest ten clones account for about 2.4% of the sample.

The CDR3 sequence holds 13 residues, the cysteine and phenylalanine included. The retained sequence is limited to the CDR3, 39 bases, with the frame set at the first base. In the germline V gene (reference sequence), CDR1 corresponds to LNHNV and CDR2 to YYDKDF. Trimmed from V: 3 bases; trimmed from J: 8 bases; junction bases lacking a gene match: 5. The clonotype comes from a female donor in good health and CMV-seropositive. The sample was PBMCs. This sequence uses TRBV15 and TRBJ1-2; 8 nucleotides in the junction match TRBD1. The CDR3: CATSRDRAGGYTF. The nucleotide sequence is TGTGCCACCAGCAGGGACAGGGCGGGGGGCTACACCTTC.